This T cell receptor beta chain stems from a study of shared clonotypes between healthy human individuals. Per the germline V gene, CDR1 is SGHAT and CDR2 is FQDESV (reference sequence). The CDR3 length is 13 residues. The J segment lost 14 bases and the V segment lost 4 bases, leaving 6 bases of the junction unmatched. This clone was found once. Clones were read by immunoSEQ multiplex PCR, and TCRdb kept only the in-frame ones, dropping some. The table records some 2,100,000 clones, roughly 95% of them present only once. A CD45RA-negative memory subset and a CD45RA+ naive subset were separated from the CD4+ cells.

The source is a man aged 18 to 30 in good health. Sequencing was carried out using naive CD4+ T cells sorted from blood. As to subset: CD45RA+ positively selected. J is TRBJ1-6 and V is TRBV11-1; 9 bases line up with TRBD1. The CDR3 spells CASSWGQGITLHF. In DNA form, the CDR3 reads TGTGCCAGCAGCTGGGGACAGGGAATAACCCTCCACTTT.